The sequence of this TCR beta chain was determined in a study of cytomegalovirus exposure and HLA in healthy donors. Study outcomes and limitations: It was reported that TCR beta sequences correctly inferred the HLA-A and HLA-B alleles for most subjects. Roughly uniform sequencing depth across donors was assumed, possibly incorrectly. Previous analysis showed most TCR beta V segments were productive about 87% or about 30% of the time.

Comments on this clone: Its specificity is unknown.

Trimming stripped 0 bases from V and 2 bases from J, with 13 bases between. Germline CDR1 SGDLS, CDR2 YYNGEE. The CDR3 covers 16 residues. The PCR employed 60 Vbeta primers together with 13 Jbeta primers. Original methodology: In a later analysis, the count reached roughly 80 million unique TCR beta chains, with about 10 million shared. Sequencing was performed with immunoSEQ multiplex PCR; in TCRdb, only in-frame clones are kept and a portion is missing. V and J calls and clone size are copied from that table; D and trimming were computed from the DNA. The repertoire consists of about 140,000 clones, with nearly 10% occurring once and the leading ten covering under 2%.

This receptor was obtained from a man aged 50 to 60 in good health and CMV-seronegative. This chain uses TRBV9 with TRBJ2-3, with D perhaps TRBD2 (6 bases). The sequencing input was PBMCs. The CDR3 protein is CASSVEWGDLTDTQYF. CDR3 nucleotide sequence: TGTGCCAGCAGCGTAGAGTGGGGGGACCTCACAGATACGCAGTATTTT. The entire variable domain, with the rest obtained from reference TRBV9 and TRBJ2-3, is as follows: DSGVTQTPKHLITATGQRVTLRCSPRSGDLSVYWYQQSLDQGLQFLIQYYNGEERAKGNILERFSAQQFPDLHSELNLSSLELGDSALYFCASSVEWGDLTDTQYFGPGTRLTVL.